This TCR beta chain emerged from a study of beta chain features in type 1 diabetes. This clone was seen a handful of times. Its antigen is currently unknown. The study reverse transcribed the entire isolated RNA, so it sequenced expressed TCRB transcripts. Libraries were prepared by immunoSEQ multiplex PCR; TCRdb keeps only in-frame clonotypes and omits some of them. This sample has 300,000 to 400,000 clones, with 10% to 15% found just once. The CDR3 has 14 residues. The germline V gene has CDR1 MGHDK and CDR2 SYGVNS. Between the trimmed V and J ends, which lost 4 bases and 1 base, there was a span of 8 bases. Sampling consisted of one heparinised blood draw per donor, averaging around 100 mL. Overall study results and limits: Patients' naive, central memory and regulatory TCRB repertoires appeared more alike than those of healthy donors.

The sequenced sample consisted of naive CD4+ T cells from blood. This receptor was taken from a man aged 18-30 years in good health. V usage is TRBV25-1 and J usage is TRBJ2-1; D gene ambiguous. The CDR3 loop is CASSVGVSYNEQFF. In DNA form, the CDR3 reads TGTGCCAGCAGTGTGGGCGTATCCTACAATGAGCAGTTCTTC. Full variable domain (remainder filled in from reference TRBV25-1 and TRBJ2-1): EADIYQTPRYLVIGTGKKITLECSQTMGHDKMYWYQQDPGMELHLIHYSYGVNSTEKGDLSSESTVSRIRTEHFPLTLESARPSHTSQYLCASSVGVSYNEQFFGPGTRLTVL.